What follows are 3 T cell receptor beta chains derived from one specimen sequenced in a study of beta chain features in type 1 diabetes (dated by TCRdb to 2016 to 2019). The library was prepared using the immunoSEQ multiplex PCR assay. The entire isolated RNA was reverse transcribed using the High Capacity cDNA Reverse Transcription Kit, and thus expressed TCRB transcripts were sequenced. Not all clones reach the TCRdb copy of this immuneACCESS table, which keeps in-frame sequences only. Checked studies attribute under half of the gap to unresolved V genes and leave the rest unexplained. A total of about 180,000 clones appear in this sample, less than 9.5% of them only once. Jointly, the top ten make up approximately 0.93% of the sample. Study-wide findings and limitations: In all four CD4+ subsets, TCRB CDR3 length was moderately but significantly shorter in type 1 diabetes patients.

These receptors' targets are unknown. Specimen: central memory CD4+ T cells from blood. The receptors were sampled from a woman aged 40 to 50 with type 1 diabetes.

This chain uses TRBV4-2 with TRBJ2-7; D remains ambiguous. The CDR3 covers 13 residues. Deletions cut 4 bases from V and 0 bases from J, with 7 bases between. The germline gives CDR1 LGHNA, CDR2 YNFKEQ. The CDR3 DNA is TGTGCCAGCAGCCGCGAGAGCTCCTACGAGCAGTACTTC. As protein: CASSRESSYEQYF.

This clone was detected a few times. This chain's CDR3 is CASSHPRGTEAFF. The CDR3, as DNA: TGTGCCAGCAGCCACCCGCGAGGAACTGAAGCTTTCTTT. This chain joins TRBV5-4 and TRBJ1-1, with unresolved D. Germline-derived CDR1 and CDR2 are SGHNT and YYREEE (reference sequence). The CDR3 is 13 residues long. Trimming pared 4 bases from V and 5 bases from J, leaving 12 bases between.

This clone was seen only a few times. The chain uses TRBV6-5 and TRBJ2-7; 9 bases fit TRBD1. The CDR3 sequence is 16 residues long. The V and J ends lost 0 bases and 5 bases, in that order; junction bases with no gene match: 8. Germline V CDR1 and CDR2: MNHEY, SVGAGI. CDR3 in amino acids: CASSYSNPGQGHEQYF. The CDR3 coding sequence is TGTGCCAGCAGTTACTCCAATCCGGGACAGGGCCACGAGCAGTACTTC.